A single sample is the source of the 10 T cell receptor beta chains below, sequenced in a study of blood T cells in healthy people across ages. Sample-barcoded 5' priming and a J-beta primer mix drove a second PCR of 7 to 11 cycles. Each CDR3 protein gets one entry after TCRdb re-called the 5' RACE reads with MiXCR. The sample includes around 800,000 distinct CDR3 sequences, about 48% of them seen just once. The sequenced sample was blood. The source of these receptors is a man older than 75 in good health.

The rearrangement joins TRBV27 to TRBJ2-7; 7 nucleotides align to TRBD2. Germline assignment: CDR1 MNHEY and CDR2 SMNVEV (reference sequence). CDR3 size: 14 residues. V trimming: 9 bases; J trimming: 5 bases; junction bases outside the gene matches: 13. CDR3 loop: CARWGGWPFDEQYF. The CDR3 nucleotides read TGTGCCAGGTGGGGGGGGTGGCCCTTTGACGAGCAGTACTTC.

This clonotype was counted a few times. CDR3 protein: CASSLAGGVYEQYF. CDR3 DNA sequence: TGTGCCAGCAGTCTAGCGGGAGGAGTCTACGAGCAGTACTTC. This rearrangement joins TRBV13 to TRBJ2-7, with TRBD2 matching over 11 bases. Looked up from germline, CDR1 is PRHDT and CDR2 is FYEKMQ (reference sequence). The CDR3 runs 14 residues. J lost 3 bases, V lost 6 bases, and 4 bases had no gene match.

The V call is TRBV21-1, the J call TRBJ2-4; the D call TRBD1 from the table was never checked on the DNA. TRBV21-1 corresponds to a pseudogene. The CDR3 runs to 16 residues. For the CDR3, the DNA is TGTGCCAGCATACTGCCGGGGCAGGGAGACAAAAACATTCAGTACTTC. Its protein product is CASILPGQGDKNIQYF.

The V and J genes are TRBV6-1 and TRBJ1-1, with no clear D. CDR1 is MNHNS, CDR2 SASEGT, per germline. The CDR3 is 12 residues long. Trimming removed 3 bases at V and 5 bases at J, with 7 bases between. The CDR3 loop reads CASSDRGTEAFF. Written as DNA, the CDR3 is TGTGCCAGCAGTGATAGAGGGACTGAAGCTTTCTTT.

This clonotype was detected a few times. The V and J genes are TRBV4-1 and TRBJ2-4; 8 nucleotides agree with TRBD1. With V trimmed by 4 bases and J by 6 bases, 5 bases remained unmatched. Germline V gene sequence: CDR1 MGHRA, CDR2 YSYEKL. The CDR3 totals 14 residues. Here the CDR3 reads CASSRRQGSNIQYF. The CDR3 coding sequence is TGCGCCAGCAGCCGGCGACAGGGGTCAAACATTCAGTACTTC.

The J gene is TRBJ2-5, the V gene TRBV24-1, with D perhaps being TRBD1 or TRBD2 (5 bases each). This CDR3 is 15 amino acids long. CDR1 KGHDR and CDR2 SFDVKD come from the germline V gene. V was pared by 5 bases and J by 3 bases, with 15 bases between. The CDR3 sequence is CATSVFEGTKETQYF. The CDR3 bases are TGTGCCACCAGTGTATTTGAGGGGACGAAAGAGACCCAGTACTTC.

The genes are TRBV29-1 and TRBJ2-3; D is ambiguous. Looked up from germline, CDR1 is SQVTM and CDR2 is ANQGSEA. V was cut by 5 bases and J by 5 bases, with 11 bases left in between. CDR3 length: 12 amino acids. The CDR3 sequence is CSVHAHGDTQYF. The CDR3 bases are TGCAGCGTTCACGCCCATGGAGATACGCAGTATTTT.

This chain links TRBV6-6 with TRBJ2-3, with D tentatively TRBD2 (6 bases). CDR3 length: 14 amino acids. The V gene lost 6 bases and the J gene lost 0 bases, with 10 bases spanning the gap. The V gene's germline CDR1 is MNHNY and CDR2 SVGAGI (reference sequence). This CDR3 reads CASRLAASTDTQYF. DNA of the CDR3: TGTGCCAGCAGGTTAGCGGCTAGCACAGATACGCAGTATTTT.

This clonotype turned up a few times. CDR3 sequence (DNA): TGTGCCAGCAGCCAGAGAACAGGAAGGACAGATACGCAGTATTTT. Translated, it gives CASSQRTGRTDTQYF. This rearrangement joins TRBV14 to TRBJ2-3; D possibly corresponds to TRBD1 (5 bases). The CDR3 consists of 15 residues. Trimming cost V 3 bases and J 3 bases, with 13 bases left between them. Germline V gene sequence: CDR1 SGHDN, CDR2 FVKESK.

V usage is TRBV5-1 and J usage is TRBJ2-3, with 8 bases fitting TRBD2. The CDR3 has 15 residues. CDR1 SGHRS and CDR2 YFSETQ come from the germline V gene. With 3 bases clipped from V and 14 bases from J, the junction kept 17 bases outside the gene matches. CDR3 protein: CASSSTGTRSRYAYF. As DNA, the CDR3 is TGCGCCAGCAGCTCGACCGGGACTAGGTCCAGATACGCGTATTTT.